Listed below are T cell receptor beta chains from one sample, sequenced in a study of OX40 agonist ivuxolimab in advanced cancers. Repertoires were generated with immunoSEQ multiplex PCR, while TCRdb's copy carries only in-frame clones and drops some. In the table there are tens of thousands of clones, about 85% of which are singletons. The input for sequencing was CD4+ or CD8+ T cells sorted from blood, taken in a trial of the OX40 agonist ivuxolimab. These receptors were taken from an adult with an advanced solid tumor such as melanoma, head and neck, liver or kidney cancer. The CDR3 runs from the conserved cysteine through the conserved F or W. A D gene is named only where the DNA matches it firmly. The listing skips clone size in some rows; elsewhere it reads once, few, many or a size class.

TRBV19,TRBJ2-1,NA,NA,TGTGCCAGTAGTATTGGGATGACAGATTACAATGAGCAGTTCTTC,CASSIGMTDYNEQFF
TRBV19,TRBJ2-1,TRBD2,NA,TGTGCCAGTAGTATAGTAGCGGGAGCCTTCAATGAGCAGTTCTTC,CASSIVAGAFNEQFF
TRBV5-4,TRBJ2-7,NA,NA,TGTGCCAGCAGCTTGAAGGGGAGCTCCTACGAGCAGTACTTC,CASSLKGSSYEQYF
TRBV7-2,TRBJ1-4,NA,NA,TGTGCCAGCAGCGGCCTATGGGGGGAAAAACTGTTTTTT,CASSGLWGEKLFF
TRBV30,TRBJ2-2,TRBD2,NA,TGTGCCTGGAGTGAAGCGGGAGGGCTGGGGAACACCGGGGAGCTGTTTTTT,CAWSEAGGLGNTGELFF
TRBV19,TRBJ1-5,NA,few,TGTGCCAGTAGGGTTGGACACCCCGAGTATCAGCCCCAGCATTTT,CASRVGHPEYQPQHF
TRBV4-3,TRBJ2-3,NA,NA,TGCGCCAGCAGCCAAGGGGGCCCGGCGGCAGATACGCAGTATTTT,CASSQGGPAADTQYF
TRBV2,TRBJ2-7,TRBD2,NA,TGTGCCAGCGAGCGGGAGAAAGAGCAGTACTTC,CASEREKEQYF
TRBV6-1,TRBJ1-5,NA,NA,TGTGCCAGCAGTCCGGGACATCCTAGCAATCAGCCCCAGCATTTT,CASSPGHPSNQPQHF
TRBV11-3,TRBJ2-7,NA,NA,TGTGCCAGCAGCCCAACGGTCCTTTCCTACGAGCAGTACTTC,CASSPTVLSYEQYF
TRBV7-2,TRBJ2-1,NA,NA,TGTGCCAGCAGCTTACGGGGAAGCTCCTACAATGAGCAGTTCTTC,CASSLRGSSYNEQFF
TRBV7-9,TRBJ2-7,TRBD2,NA,TGTGCCAGCAGCGAGGGACTAGTCCACGAGCAGTACTTC,CASSEGLVHEQYF
TRBV7-9,TRBJ2-7,TRBD1,NA,TGTGCCAGCAGCTTAGTTGGCAGGGGGATGAACGAGCAGTACTTC,CASSLVGRGMNEQYF
TRBV6-5,TRBJ1-1,NA,NA,TGTGCCAGCAGTTACTCCCAAGGCGGCGGCACTGAAGCTTTCTTT,CASSYSQGGGTEAFF
TRBV28,TRBJ2-1,NA,NA,TGTGCCAGCGGTGGTGGCTTTACCTACAATGAGCAGTTCTTC,CASGGGFTYNEQFF
TRBV7-8,TRBJ2-7,NA,NA,TGTGCCAGCAGCCCGAGTGACTACGACGAGCAGTACTTC,CASSPSDYDEQYF
TRBV7-9,TRBJ2-2,NA,NA,TGTGCCAGCACCCCACCCCCAGTCACCGGGGAGCTGTTTTTT,CASTPPPVTGELFF
TRBV28,TRBJ2-3,NA,NA,TGTGCCAGCAGTTCACTCTCCGAGACAGCGACTAGCACAGATACGCAGTATTTT,CASSSLSETATSTDTQYF
TRBV19,TRBJ2-3,NA,NA,TGTGCCAGTGGGACGGTACCCACAGATACGCAGTATTTT,CASGTVPTDTQYF
TRBV10-3,TRBJ1-5,NA,NA,TGTGCCATCAGTGACGAACAGGGCCCATATAGCAATCAGCCCCAGCATTTT,CAISDEQGPYSNQPQHF
TRBV7-9,TRBJ2-7,NA,NA,TGTGCCAGCATCAACTGGCCGGGGGCTTACGAGCAGTACTTC,CASINWPGAYEQYF
TRBV7-9,TRBJ2-5,TRBD2,NA,TGTGCCAGTAAGACTAGCGGTTACCAAGAGACCCAGTACTTC,CASKTSGYQETQYF
TRBV5-8,TRBJ1-5,NA,NA,TGTGCCAGCAGCATACCGGGATCTAATAGCAATCAGCCCCAGCATTTT,CASSIPGSNSNQPQHF
TRBV7-9,TRBJ2-6,NA,NA,TGTGCCAGCAGCCGTGGTGCGGGTCCTACTGGGGCCAACGTCCTGACTTTC,CASSRGAGPTGANVLTF
TRBV11-3,TRBJ1-2,NA,NA,TGTGCCAGCAGCCCCAGCGGAGGTGGCTACACCTTC,CASSPSGGGYTF
TRBV21-1,TRBJ2-4,NA,NA,TGTGCCAGCAGCATCGACCCAGGGCCGGGGAGAACCAAAAACATTCAGTACTTC,CASSIDPGPGRTKNIQYF
TRBV13,TRBJ1-4,NA,few,TGTGCCAGCAGCTTAAGCTCAACTAATGAAAAACTGTTTTTT,CASSLSSTNEKLFF
TRBV28,TRBJ1-5,TRBD1,NA,TGTGCCAGCAGTCCCCTGGACAGGCGCAATCAGCCCCAGCATTTT,CASSPLDRRNQPQHF
TRBV27,TRBJ2-7,NA,NA,TGTGCCAGCAACAGGATCGGGAGTGGAACCTACGAGCAGTACTTC,CASNRIGSGTYEQYF
TRBV11-2,TRBJ1-2,NA,NA,TGTGCCAGCAGCTCCCTTCAGGGAGATGGCTACACCTTC,CASSSLQGDGYTF
TRBV27,TRBJ1-1,NA,NA,TGTGCCAGCAGTTCCCTCACGAAAGGGGAGGTGAACACTGAAGCTTTCTTT,CASSSLTKGEVNTEAFF
TRBV7-9,TRBJ2-7,NA,NA,TGTGCCAGCAGCTTAGGGGGCCTGGGGAGGAGCTCCTACGAGCAGTACTTC,CASSLGGLGRSSYEQYF
TRBV10-2,TRBJ2-7,TRBD2,NA,TGCGCCACTCACGCGGGAGGGGGGGCCGAGCAGTACTTC,CATHAGGGAEQYF
TRBV6-1,TRBJ2-2,TRBD1,few,TGTGCCAGCAGTGGGAATACAGGGGGCTCCGGGGAGCTGTTTTTT,CASSGNTGGSGELFF
TRBV11-2,TRBJ2-2,TRBD2,NA,TGTGCCAGCAGCCTGACTAGCGGGAGGCTCGGGGAGCTGTTTTTT,CASSLTSGRLGELFF
TRBV6-6,TRBJ2-3,NA,NA,TGTGCCAGCAGTTACTTAGGGGATACGCAGTATTTT,CASSYLGDTQYF
TRBV6-1,TRBJ1-2,NA,once,TGTGCCAGCAGTGAAAACCTGGAACCGGGAGGCTACACCTTC,CASSENLEPGGYTF
TRBV5-6,TRBJ2-1,NA,NA,TGTGCCAGCAGCCAGATCTGGGGGGACCCCTACAATGAGCAGTTCTTC,CASSQIWGDPYNEQFF
TRBV19,TRBJ2-1,NA,NA,TGTGCCAGTAGTATAGACTTGAACAATGAGCAGTTCTTC,CASSIDLNNEQFF
TRBV27,TRBJ2-2,TRBD1,NA,TGTGCCAGCAGTTTATCGCGACAGGGGGGAGCCGGGGAGCTGTTTTTT,CASSLSRQGGAGELFF